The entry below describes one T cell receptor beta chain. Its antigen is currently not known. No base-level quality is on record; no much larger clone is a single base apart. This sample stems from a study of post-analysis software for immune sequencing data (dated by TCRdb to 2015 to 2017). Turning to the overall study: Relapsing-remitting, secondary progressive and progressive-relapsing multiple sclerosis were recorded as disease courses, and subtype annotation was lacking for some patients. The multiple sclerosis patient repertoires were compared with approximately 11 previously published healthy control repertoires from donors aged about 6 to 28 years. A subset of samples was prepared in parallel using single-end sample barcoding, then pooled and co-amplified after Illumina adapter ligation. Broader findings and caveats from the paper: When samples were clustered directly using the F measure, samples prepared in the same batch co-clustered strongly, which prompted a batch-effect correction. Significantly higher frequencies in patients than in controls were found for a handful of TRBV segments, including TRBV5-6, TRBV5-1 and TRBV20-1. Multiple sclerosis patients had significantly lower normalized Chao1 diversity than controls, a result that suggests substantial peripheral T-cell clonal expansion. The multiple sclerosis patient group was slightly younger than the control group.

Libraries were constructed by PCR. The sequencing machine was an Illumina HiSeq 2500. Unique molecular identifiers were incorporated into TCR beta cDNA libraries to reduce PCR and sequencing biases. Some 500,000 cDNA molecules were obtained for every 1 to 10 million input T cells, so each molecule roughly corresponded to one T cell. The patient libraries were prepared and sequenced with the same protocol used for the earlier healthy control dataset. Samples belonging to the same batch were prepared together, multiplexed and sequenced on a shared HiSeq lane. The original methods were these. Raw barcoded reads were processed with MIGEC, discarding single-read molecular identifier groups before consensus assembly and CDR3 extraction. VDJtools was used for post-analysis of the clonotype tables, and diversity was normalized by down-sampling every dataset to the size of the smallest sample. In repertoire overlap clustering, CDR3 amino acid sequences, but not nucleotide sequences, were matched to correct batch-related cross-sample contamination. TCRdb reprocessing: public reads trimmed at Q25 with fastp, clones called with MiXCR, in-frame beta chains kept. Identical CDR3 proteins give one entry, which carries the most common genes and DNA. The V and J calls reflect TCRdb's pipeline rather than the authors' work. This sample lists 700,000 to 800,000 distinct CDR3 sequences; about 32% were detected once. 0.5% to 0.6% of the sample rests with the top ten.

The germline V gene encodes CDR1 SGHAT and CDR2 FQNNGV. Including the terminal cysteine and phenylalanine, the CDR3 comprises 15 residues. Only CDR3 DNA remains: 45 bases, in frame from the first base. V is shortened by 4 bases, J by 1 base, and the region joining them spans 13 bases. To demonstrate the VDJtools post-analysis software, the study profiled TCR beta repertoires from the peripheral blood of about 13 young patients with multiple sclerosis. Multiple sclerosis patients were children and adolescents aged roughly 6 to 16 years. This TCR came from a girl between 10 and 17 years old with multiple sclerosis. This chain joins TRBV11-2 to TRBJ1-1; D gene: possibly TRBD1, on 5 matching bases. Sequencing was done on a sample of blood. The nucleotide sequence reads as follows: TGTGCCAGCAGCTGGAGGGCAGGGAAGAACACTGAAGCTTTCTTT. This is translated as CASSWRAGKNTEAFF.